Shown below are 31 T cell receptor beta chains from a single sample sequenced in a study of Graves' ophthalmopathy and Graves' hyperthyroidism. Amplified material comprised TCR beta CDR3 regions derived from RNA transcripts. HTBI-primed first-round RT-PCR preceded second-round multiplex PCR. Each CDR3 protein is one row after TCRdb ran MiXCR on the multiplex PCR reads. The sample consists of approximately 410,000 distinct CDR3 sequences, over 15% of them appearing once. The source material was peripheral blood. These receptors were obtained from a woman younger than 30 with stable Graves' hyperthyroidism.

J is TRBJ1-6 and V is TRBV6-1; D perhaps matches TRBD1 (5 bases). The ends were cut back, 8 bases at V and 9 bases at J, with 14 bases in the middle. The CDR3 consists of 13 residues. The germline CDR1 and CDR2 sequences are MNHNS and SASEGT. CDR3 bases: TGTGCCAGCCAATCGGGGCGGGCTTCACCCCTCCACTTT. It encodes CASQSGRASPLHF.

This clonotype came up many times. The chain carries TRBV29-1 and TRBJ1-1; 8 bases are shared with TRBD1. The CDR3 totals 12 residues. Germline V gives CDR1 SQVTM, CDR2 ANQGSEA. The J segment lost 7 bases and the V segment lost 7 bases, leaving 8 bases of the junction unmatched. The CDR3 protein is CSASWTGNEAFF. The CDR3 DNA follows: TGCAGCGCGAGTTGGACAGGGAATGAAGCTTTCTTT.

This clonotype was counted ten times or more. This chain joins TRBV6-2 or TRBV6-3 and TRBJ2-5; D may be TRBD2 (6 bases). CDR1 and CDR2 (germline): MNHEY, SVGEGT. The V and J ends lost 0 bases and 7 bases respectively, with 15 bases between them. CDR3 length: 15 residues. CDR3 sequence reads: CASSYSGLTKGTQYF. CDR3 nucleotides: TGTGCCAGCAGTTACTCGGGACTCACCAAAGGGACCCAGTACTTC.

The table lists this clonotype with many counts. The genes are TRBV19 and TRBJ1-1, with 8 positions matching TRBD1. There are 14 residues in the CDR3. CDR1 is LNHDA, CDR2 SQIVND, per germline (reference sequence). The J segment lost 4 bases and the V segment lost 4 bases, leaving 5 bases of the junction unmatched. The CDR3 loop is CASSKGQGGTEAFF. The DNA for the CDR3 is TGTGCCAGTAGTAAAGGACAGGGAGGCACTGAAGCTTTCTTT.

This clonotype was recorded many times. V usage is TRBV7-2 and J usage is TRBJ1-2, with 9 positions matching TRBD1. This CDR3 is built from 14 residues. CDR1 and CDR2 from the germline V gene are SGHTA and FQGNSA. Unmatched junction bases numbered 7, after V lost 3 bases and J lost 8 bases. The CDR3 spells CASSFWGQGSGYTF. The DNA of the CDR3 is TGTGCCAGCAGCTTCTGGGGACAGGGTAGCGGCTACACCTTC.

This clonotype has ten or more counts. For the CDR3, the DNA is TGTGCCAGCAGTTTTGGTGGGTCGGTCTATGGCTACACCTTC. Translated, it gives CASSFGGSVYGYTF. This chain links TRBV28 with TRBJ1-2; D gene uncertain. Trimming cost V 3 bases and J 4 bases, with 12 bases left between them. CDR3 length: 14 amino acids. The germline V gene has CDR1 MDHEN and CDR2 SYDVKM.

This clonotype has only a few counts. The chain carries TRBV6-5 and TRBJ1-1; D remains ambiguous. The CDR3 totals 14 residues. Germline loops: CDR1 MNHEY, CDR2 SVGAGI. V lost 0 bases, J lost 6 bases, and 11 bases lay in between. CDR3 coding DNA: TGTGCCAGCAGTTACTCTTGGGAGGCAGCTGAAGCTTTCTTT. Its translation: CASSYSWEAAEAFF.

This clonotype has at least ten counts. The chain uses TRBV12-3 or TRBV12-4 and TRBJ1-1; possibly TRBD1 for D (6 bases). The CDR3 is 11 residues long. Trimming removed 6 bases from V and 8 bases from J, with 10 bases in between. CDR3 in DNA: TGTGCCAGCAGGGCCGGGACAGAAGCTTTCTTT. Its protein is CASRAGTEAFF.

This clonotype came up many times. The chain employs TRBV7-3 and TRBJ2-2; D unclear. The CDR3 contains 13 residues. Per the germline V gene, CDR1 is SGHTA and CDR2 is FQGTGA. Trimming left V 5 bases short and J 6 bases short, with 10 bases between. The CDR3 sequence: CASSTTRPGELFF. The CDR3 nucleotides read TGTGCCAGCAGCACAACCCGTCCCGGGGAGCTGTTTTTT.

In its sample, this clonotype was seen many times. V and J are TRBV2 and TRBJ1-2; D is ambiguous. This CDR3 is built from 16 residues. The V gene lost 9 bases and the J gene lost 4 bases, with 24 bases spanning the gap. The germline gives CDR1 SNHLY, CDR2 FYNNEI. In DNA form, the CDR3 reads TGTGCCAGTATTAGACCGGAGTCCAGGTGGGGCTATGGCTACACCTTC. Translation: CASIRPESRWGYGYTF.

The chain has TRBV27 and TRBJ1-1; TRBD1 matches 8 bases. The CDR3 length is 11 residues. CDR1 is MNHEY, CDR2 SMNVEV, per germline (reference sequence). With V trimmed by 6 bases and J by 8 bases, 2 bases remained unmatched. CDR3 in DNA: TGTGCCAGCAGGGACAGGGAGGAAGCTTTCTTT. Protein: CASRDREEAFF.

This clonotype was recorded at least ten times. This CDR3 is CATSRDSPLHF. The DNA for the CDR3 is TGTGCCACCAGTCGTGATTCACCCCTCCACTTT. This sequence joins TRBV24-1 and TRBJ1-6, with D unresolved. Germline CDR1 and CDR2: KGHDR and SFDVKD. Trimming shortened V by 6 bases and J by 8 bases, and 4 bases separated the two germline ends. The CDR3 spans 11 residues.

This clonotype was seen a few times. V and J are TRBV11-2 and TRBJ2-5; D is unclear. CDR1 is SGHAT and CDR2 is FQNNGV in the germline V gene. V was shortened by 2 bases and J by 1 base, with 14 bases between the two germline ends. The CDR3 is 16 residues long. The CDR3 DNA reads TGTGCCAGCAGCTTATCTTGGGCCGGCGGCCAAGAGACCCAGTACTTC. The encoded protein is CASSLSWAGGQETQYF.

The chain uses TRBV4-1 and TRBJ2-2; 9 bases line up with TRBD2. The CDR3 has 16 residues. Losses at the gene ends were 1 base for V and 7 bases for J; bases not matched to a gene: 7. Germline V gene data show CDR1 as MGHRA and CDR2 as YSYEKL. The CDR3 loop is CASSQGRGGRIGELFF. The CDR3 bases are TGCGCCAGCAGCCAAGGGCGGGGGGGCCGTATCGGGGAGCTGTTTTTT.

This clonotype was recorded many times. CDR3 loop: CASSVDLRGIGGEQYF. The CDR3, as DNA: TGTGCCAGCAGTGTTGACTTAAGGGGGATCGGGGGCGAGCAGTACTTC. The J gene is TRBJ2-7, the V gene TRBV27; D may match TRBD1 or TRBD2 (6 bases each). This CDR3 has 16 residues. CDR1 and CDR2 from the germline V gene are MNHEY and SMNVEV (reference sequence). V lost 5 bases to trimming and J lost 6 bases, with 23 bases between them.

This CDR3 is CAWSRPWDRIRSTEAFF. The CDR3 DNA follows: TGTGCCTGGAGTCGCCCGTGGGACAGGATAAGGAGCACTGAAGCTTTCTTT. V is TRBV30 and J is TRBJ1-1, with 8 bases fitting TRBD1. The CDR3 length is 17 residues. The trim removed 2 bases at V and 4 bases at J, leaving 15 bases unmatched. Germline V CDR1 and CDR2: GTSNPN, SVGIG (reference sequence).

The chain is built from TRBV12-5 and TRBJ2-7, with no clear D. V shed 6 bases and J shed 2 bases, with 20 bases lying between them. This CDR3 is built from 16 residues. In germline, CDR1 is LGHNT, CDR2 FRNRAP. CDR3 loop: CASGYRRPGSAYEQYF. CDR3 nucleotide sequence: TGTGCTAGTGGCTACCGCCGACCCGGGTCAGCCTACGAGCAGTACTTC.

This clonotype was observed many times. J is TRBJ2-7 and V is TRBV12-3 or TRBV12-4; 8 bases fit TRBD2. Trimming cost V 5 bases and J 1 base; bases outside gene matches: 7. The CDR3 contains 15 residues. The CDR3 region has the DNA TGTGCCAGCAGTCCGGGGGGGGTATGGTCCTACGAGCAGTACTTC. Protein product: CASSPGGVWSYEQYF.

This clonotype was seen ten or more times. The chain employs TRBV6-1 and TRBJ1-6, with 9 bases that match TRBD1. CDR1 MNHNS and CDR2 SASEGT come from the germline V gene. V shed 4 bases and J 5 bases; nucleotides not matched to a gene: 3. The CDR3 extends over 15 amino acids. The CDR3: CASSARDRDNSPLHF. CDR3 coding DNA: TGTGCCAGCAGTGCCCGGGACAGGGATAATTCACCCCTCCACTTT.

There are many counts of this clonotype. The chain couples TRBV4-1 to TRBJ2-7, with no clear D. Germline CDR1 is MGHRA and CDR2 is YSYEKL. The V gene lost 1 base and the J gene lost 3 bases, with 7 bases spanning the gap. The CDR3 covers 13 residues. CDR3 protein: CASSQVNGYEQYF. CDR3 bases: TGCGCCAGCAGCCAAGTAAACGGCTACGAGCAGTACTTC.

This clonotype was detected many times. The CDR3 is CAISAGSSYEQYF. In DNA form, the CDR3 reads TGTGCCATCAGTGCCGGCAGCTCCTACGAGCAGTACTTC. The V and J genes are TRBV10-3 and TRBJ2-7; no definite D call. The CDR3 covers 13 residues. Trimming took 4 bases from V and 0 from J, leaving 7 bases between them. Germline V lookup: CDR1 ENHRY, CDR2 SYGVKD.

This rearrangement joins TRBV20-1 to TRBJ1-5; a possible D gene is TRBD1 (6 bases). The CDR3 totals 14 residues. The V and J ends lost 1 base and 5 bases respectively, with 12 bases between them. Germline CDR1 reads DFQATT; CDR2 reads SNEGSKA (reference sequence). Here the CDR3 reads CSARGGQVDQPQHF. The CDR3 region has the DNA TGCAGTGCTAGAGGGGGGCAGGTCGATCAGCCCCAGCATTTT.

This clonotype was observed many times. This rearrangement joins TRBV19 to TRBJ2-7, with 7 bases that match TRBD1. This CDR3 region has 12 residues. With 8 bases clipped from V and 6 bases from J, the junction kept 7 bases outside the gene matches. Germline assignment: CDR1 LNHDA and CDR2 SQIVND (reference sequence). CDR3 protein: CASQDRLGEQYF. For the CDR3, the DNA is TGTGCCAGTCAGGACAGGTTGGGCGAGCAGTACTTC.

This clonotype was observed at least ten times. This sequence joins TRBV6-1 and TRBJ1-6, with 7 bases matching TRBD1. The length of the CDR3 is 15 residues. V dropped 6 bases and J dropped 4; count of bases not matched to a gene: 6. Germline V lookup: CDR1 MNHNS, CDR2 SASEGT. For the CDR3, the DNA is TGTGCCAGCAGACGGACAGGTTTATATAATTCACCCCTCCACTTT. Its translation is CASRRTGLYNSPLHF.

The sample holds many counts of this clonotype. The J gene is TRBJ2-7, the V gene TRBV6-1; D unresolved. The germline V gene has CDR1 MNHNS and CDR2 SASEGT. V was cut by 8 bases and J by 1 base, with 12 bases left in between. CDR3 length: 13 residues. The DNA for the CDR3 is TGTGCCAGCTCCATGACCGAGTCCTACGAGCAGTACTTC. The encoded protein is CASSMTESYEQYF.

This clonotype came up a few times. This rearrangement joins TRBV3-1 to TRBJ2-1, with no clear D. Per the germline V gene, CDR1 is LGHDT and CDR2 is YNNKEL (reference sequence). CDR3 length equals 14 residues. Trimming cost V 0 bases and J 5 bases, with 8 bases left between them. The CDR3 loop is CASSQDPADNEQFF. Written as DNA, the CDR3 is TGTGCCAGCAGCCAAGACCCCGCAGACAATGAGCAGTTCTTC.

At least ten counts were recorded for this clonotype. The rearrangement links TRBV11-2 to TRBJ2-6; possibly TRBD1 for D (5 bases). V was trimmed by 4 bases and J by 2 bases, leaving 12 bases between them. Germline assignment: CDR1 SGHAT and CDR2 FQNNGV. CDR3 length: 16 amino acids. The CDR3 DNA reads TGTGCCAGCAGCTCAATTCAGGGAACTGGGGCCAACGTCCTGACTTTC. The encoded protein is CASSSIQGTGANVLTF.

V and J are TRBV18 and TRBJ1-1; a possible D gene is TRBD1 (6 bases). V lost 3 bases to trimming and J lost 1 base, with 12 bases between them. The germline CDR1 and CDR2 sequences are KGHSH and LQKENI. There are 15 residues in the CDR3. This CDR3 is CASSPLPDRNTEAFF. CDR3 DNA: TGTGCCAGCTCACCTCTTCCGGACAGGAACACTGAAGCTTTCTTT.

In this sample, this clonotype turned up many times. The chain combines TRBV7-8 with TRBJ1-2; 8 nucleotides line up with TRBD1. The V segment lost 5 bases and the J segment 8 bases; nucleotides outside the gene matches: 10. There are 14 residues in the CDR3. The germline gives CDR1 SGHVS, CDR2 FQNEAQ. In DNA, the CDR3 is TGTGCCAGCAGCCCTAAGACAGGGGCTGGCGGCTACACCTTC. Protein sequence: CASSPKTGAGGYTF.

This chain uses TRBV7-9 with TRBJ1-1; TRBD1 matches 9 bases. In germline, CDR1 is SEHNR, CDR2 FQNEAQ (reference sequence). Germline trimming cut 3 bases from V and 0 bases from J; bases unmatched to any gene: 2. This CDR3 is 15 amino acids long. CDR3 sequence reads: CASSLDRGMNTEAFF. CDR3 sequence (DNA): TGTGCCAGCAGCTTGGACAGGGGAATGAACACTGAAGCTTTCTTT.

Many counts were recorded for this clonotype. The chain carries TRBV6-2 or TRBV6-3 and TRBJ2-7; 9 bases map to TRBD1. Germline assignment: CDR1 MNHEY and CDR2 SVGEGT. After removal of 6 bases from V and 3 bases from J, the junction contained 12 bases not matched to a gene. The CDR3 spans 16 residues. The CDR3 sequence is CASSYGKTGGRYEQYF. The CDR3 nucleotides read TGTGCCAGCAGCTACGGGAAAACAGGGGGCCGCTACGAGCAGTACTTC.